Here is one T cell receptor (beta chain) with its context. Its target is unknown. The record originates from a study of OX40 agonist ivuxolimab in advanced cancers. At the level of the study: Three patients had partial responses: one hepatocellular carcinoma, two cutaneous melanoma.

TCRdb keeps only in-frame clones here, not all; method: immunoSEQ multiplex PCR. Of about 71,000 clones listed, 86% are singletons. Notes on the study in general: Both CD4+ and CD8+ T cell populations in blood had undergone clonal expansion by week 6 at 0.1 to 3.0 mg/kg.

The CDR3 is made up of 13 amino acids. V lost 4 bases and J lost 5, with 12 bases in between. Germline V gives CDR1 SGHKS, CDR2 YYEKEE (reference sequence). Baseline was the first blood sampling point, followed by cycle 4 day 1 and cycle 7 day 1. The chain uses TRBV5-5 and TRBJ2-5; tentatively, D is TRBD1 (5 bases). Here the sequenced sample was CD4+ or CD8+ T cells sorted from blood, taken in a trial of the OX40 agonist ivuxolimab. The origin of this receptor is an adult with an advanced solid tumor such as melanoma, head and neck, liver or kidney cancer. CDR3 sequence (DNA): TGTGCCAGCAGCCCCCAGGGCAGGGAGACCCAGTACTTC. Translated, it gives CASSPQGRETQYF.